Each of the 2 T cell receptor beta chains below was sequenced from the same sample in a study of blood T cell repertoires in COVID-19. Generated by immunoSEQ multiplex PCR, the TCRdb table keeps only in-frame clones and is missing some. The sample holds roughly 150,000 clones, 80% to 90% seen once. What was sequenced was peripheral blood. Source of these receptors: a woman aged 60-75 years with active COVID-19.

The J gene is TRBJ2-5, the V gene TRBV5-1; D is perhaps TRBD1 (5 bases). Trimming pared 0 bases from V and 1 base from J, leaving 13 bases between. The CDR3 has 16 residues. CDR1 SGHRS and CDR2 YFSETQ come from the germline V gene. CDR3 region: CASSLVAGLGQETQYF. The CDR3 nucleotides read TGCGCCAGCAGCTTGGTGGCAGGGTTGGGCCAAGAGACCCAGTACTTC. The entire variable domain, with the rest obtained from reference TRBV5-1 and TRBJ2-5, is as follows: KAGVTQTPRYLIKTRGQQVTLSCSPISGHRSVSWYQQTPGQGLQFLFEYFSETQRNKGNFPGRFSGRQFSNSRSEMNVSTLELGDSALYLCASSLVAGLGQETQYFGPGTRLLVL.

J is TRBJ2-4 and V is TRBV19; tentative D call: TRBD1 (5 bases). The ends were cut back, 9 bases at V and 5 bases at J, with 11 bases in the middle. Germline loops: CDR1 LNHDA, CDR2 SQIVND (reference sequence). This CDR3 spans 12 amino acids. In DNA, the CDR3 is TGTGCCAGCCAGAGCAGGGAAAACATTCAGTACTTC. Its protein is CASQSRENIQYF. Drawing the rest from reference TRBV19 and TRBJ2-4, the complete variable domain is DGGITQSPKYLFRKEGQNVTLSCEQNLNHDAMYWYRQDPGQGLRLIYYSQIVNDFQKGDIAEGYSVSREKKESFPLTVTSAQKNPTAFYLCASQSRENIQYFGAGTRLSVL.